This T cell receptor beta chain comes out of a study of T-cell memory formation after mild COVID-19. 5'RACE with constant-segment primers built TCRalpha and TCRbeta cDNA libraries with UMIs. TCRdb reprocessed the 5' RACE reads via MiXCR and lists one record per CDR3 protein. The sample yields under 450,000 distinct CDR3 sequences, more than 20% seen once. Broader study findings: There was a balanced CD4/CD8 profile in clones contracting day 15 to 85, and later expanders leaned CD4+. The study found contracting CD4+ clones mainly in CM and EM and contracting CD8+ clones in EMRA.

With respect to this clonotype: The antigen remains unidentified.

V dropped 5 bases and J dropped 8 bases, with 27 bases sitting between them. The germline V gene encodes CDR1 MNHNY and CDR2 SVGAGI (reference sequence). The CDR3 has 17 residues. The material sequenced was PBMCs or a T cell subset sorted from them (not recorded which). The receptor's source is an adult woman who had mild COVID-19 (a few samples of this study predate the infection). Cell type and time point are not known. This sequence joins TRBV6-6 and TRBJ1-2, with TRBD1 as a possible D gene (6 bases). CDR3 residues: CASSPVPGHPSGPGYTF. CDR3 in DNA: TGTGCCAGCAGTCCAGTCCCGGGACATCCCTCGGGCCCGGGCTACACCTTC.